Presented here are 32 T cell receptor beta chains from one specimen sequenced in a study of blood T cell repertoires in COVID-19. Here immunoSEQ multiplex PCR was the method, and the copy in TCRdb shows in-frame clones only, minus some. The sample carries over 350,000 clones, approximately 87% recorded once. The sample consisted of PBMCs or T cells enriched from blood (not recorded which). Receptors were obtained from a woman in her twenties or thirties with acute COVID-19.

The chain combines TRBV25-1 with TRBJ2-2; 10 bases align to TRBD1. CDR3 length equals 15 residues. V gave up 4 bases and J gave up 6 bases; unmatched junction bases: 5. The germline V gene has CDR1 MGHDK and CDR2 SYGVNS. The CDR3 coding sequence is TGTGCCAGCAGTGGCAGACAGGGGGCGGCCGGGGAGCTGTTTTTT. Translating it yields CASSGRQGAAGELFF.

The count of this clone is one. This chain connects TRBV24-1 to TRBJ1-4; possible D gene TRBD1, 6 bases. This CDR3 spans 15 amino acids. Germline V gene lookup returns CDR1 KGHDR and CDR2 SFDVKD. Between the trimmed V and J ends, which lost 2 bases and 8 bases, there was a span of 14 bases. CDR3 sequence: CATSDSAGVREKLFF. The CDR3 DNA follows: TGTGCCACCAGTGATTCGGCAGGGGTTCGAGAAAAACTGTTTTTT.

This sequence joins TRBV14 and TRBJ1-2; 9 nucleotides align to TRBD1. The CDR3 runs 14 residues. Germline CDR1 and CDR2: SGHDN and FVKESK. V trimming: 4 bases; J trimming: 8 bases; junction bases outside the gene matches: 8. CDR3 bases: TGTGCCAGCAGCCCATCGGGACAGGGAATCGGCTACACCTTC. It yields the protein CASSPSGQGIGYTF.

V gene TRBV5-1 combines with J gene TRBJ2-1, with 12 bases fitting TRBD2. Germline CDR1 is SGHRS and CDR2 is YFSETQ. The CDR3 has 15 amino acids. Unmatched junction bases numbered 8, after V lost 4 bases and J lost 9 bases. CDR3 protein: CASSPLAGGPGEQFF. In DNA, the CDR3 is TGCGCCAGCAGCCCCCTAGCGGGGGGGCCCGGTGAGCAGTTCTTC. The variable domain in full, completed from reference TRBV5-1 and TRBJ2-1, reads KAGVTQTPRYLIKTRGQQVTLSCSPISGHRSVSWYQQTPGQGLQFLFEYFSETQRNKGNFPGRFSGRQFSNSRSEMNVSTLELGDSALYLCASSPLAGGPGEQFFGPGTRLTVL.

The J gene is TRBJ2-6, the V gene TRBV10-3; 11 nucleotides align to TRBD1. J lost 0 bases, V lost 3 bases, and 4 bases had no gene match. This CDR3 has 18 amino acids. Germline V CDR1 and CDR2: ENHRY, SYGVKD. DNA for the CDR3: TGTGCCATCAGTGACTGGACAGGGGGCATCTCTGGGGCCAACGTCCTGACTTTC. Protein: CAISDWTGGISGANVLTF.

The chain is built from TRBV18 and TRBJ2-7; possibly TRBD1 for D (7 bases). Germline CDR1 reads KGHSH; CDR2 reads LQKENI. The CDR3 spans 14 residues. Trimming stripped 6 bases from V and 7 bases from J, with 19 bases between. The CDR3 is CASSTQGSSGEQYF. As DNA, the CDR3 is TGTGCCAGCTCCACACAGGGGTCAAGCGGGGAGCAGTACTTC.

This sequence joins TRBV5-1 and TRBJ2-3, with TRBD2 identical over 9 bases. Germline V gene sequence: CDR1 SGHRS, CDR2 YFSETQ. CDR3 length: 16 amino acids. The ends lost 0 bases at V and 4 bases at J; junction bases unmatched: 6. In DNA, the CDR3 is TGCGCCAGCAGCTTGGGGGCGCGGGGGGGCGCAGATACGCAGTATTTT. Protein product: CASSLGARGGADTQYF.

J is TRBJ1-1 and V is TRBV11-1, with 7 bases matching TRBD1. The junction had 9 bases not matched to a gene; V was cut back by 7 bases and J by 4 bases. This CDR3 spans 14 amino acids. Germline CDR1 SGHAT, CDR2 FQDESV (reference sequence). The CDR3 loop is CASTPGSGGTEAFF. In DNA, the CDR3 is TGTGCCAGCACCCCGGGGTCAGGGGGCACTGAAGCTTTCTTT.

V is TRBV24-1 and J is TRBJ2-1, with TRBD2 as a possible D gene (5 bases). This CDR3 comprises 13 residues. Looked up from germline, CDR1 is KGHDR and CDR2 is SFDVKD. The V gene lost 4 bases and the J gene lost 6 bases, with 9 bases spanning the gap. The CDR3 region has the DNA TGTGCCACCAGTGAATTCGCGGGCAATGAGCAGTTCTTC. This codes for CATSEFAGNEQFF.

V is TRBV3-1 (or the pseudogene TRBV3-2) and J is TRBJ2-3; D might be TRBD1 (5 bases). Germline CDR1 reads LGHDT; CDR2 reads YNNKEL (reference sequence). Trimming cost V 1 base and J 6 bases, with 14 bases left between them. The CDR3 sequence is 15 residues long. The CDR3 region is CASSQGRQGWDTQYF. CDR3 nucleotide sequence: TGTGCCAGCAGCCAAGGTCGCCAGGGCTGGGATACGCAGTATTTT.

This clone was counted a few times. The chain recombines TRBV4-1 with TRBJ2-7; TRBD2 agrees at 8 bases. V shed 1 base, J shed 5 bases, and the junction held 10 bases outside the gene matches. Germline V CDR1 and CDR2: MGHRA, YSYEKL. The CDR3 runs to 16 residues. The CDR3 DNA sequence: TGCGCCAGCAGCCAAGCCCCGGGGGGGAGGGGGAACGAGCAGTACTTC. It specifies CASSQAPGGRGNEQYF.

The V and J genes are TRBV24-1 and TRBJ1-3; no reliable D call. Looked up from germline, CDR1 is KGHDR and CDR2 is SFDVKD. Trimming left V 4 bases short and J 0 bases short, with 6 bases between. CDR3 length equals 14 residues. CDR3 loop: CATSDPFSGNTIYF. DNA of the CDR3: TGTGCCACCAGTGACCCTTTCTCTGGAAACACCATATATTTT.

This clone came up a few times. The chain couples TRBV7-3 to TRBJ2-7; the match to TRBD1 covers 10 bases. Trimming removed 11 bases from V and 6 bases from J; junction bases left unmatched: 13. Per germline, CDR1 SGHTA and CDR2 FQGTGA. The CDR3 is 14 residues long. In DNA form, the CDR3 reads TGTGCCCGCCACCGAAGGACAGGGGGATCCGAGCAGTACTTC. Protein product: CARHRRTGGSEQYF.

This clone was observed a single time. This sequence joins TRBV20-1 and TRBJ2-3; TRBD2 aligns across 8 bases. Per germline, CDR1 DFQATT and CDR2 SNEGSKA (reference sequence). There are 11 residues in the CDR3. V shed 4 bases and J 8 bases; nucleotides not matched to a gene: 2. The CDR3 protein is CSATGTSTQYF. For the CDR3, the DNA is TGCAGTGCTACCGGGACTAGTACGCAGTATTTT.

This rearrangement joins TRBV7-8 to TRBJ2-3; 14 nucleotides match TRBD2. Losses at the gene ends were 5 bases for V and 6 bases for J; bases not matched to a gene: 7. Germline lookup yields CDR1 SGHVS and CDR2 FQNEAQ. CDR3 length: 16 amino acids. The CDR3: CASSARLAGGLDTQYF. CDR3 DNA sequence: TGTGCCAGCAGCGCACGACTAGCGGGGGGGCTCGATACGCAGTATTTT.

This chain joins TRBV5-6 and TRBJ2-7; 9 nucleotides line up with TRBD1. The CDR3 extends over 14 amino acids. After removal of 2 bases from V and 6 bases from J, the junction contained 6 bases not matched to a gene. Per the germline V gene, CDR1 is SGHDT and CDR2 is YYEEEE. The CDR3 sequence: CASSFGTGSGEQYF. The CDR3 nucleotides read TGTGCCAGCAGCTTCGGGACAGGGTCCGGCGAGCAGTACTTC.

This rearrangement joins TRBV28 to TRBJ1-2; no clear D. Germline V gene sequence: CDR1 MDHEN, CDR2 SYDVKM. CDR3 length: 13 amino acids. Trimming shortened V by 5 bases and J by 8 bases, and 15 bases separated the two germline ends. CDR3 sequence: CASSTPGSLGYTF. The CDR3 DNA reads TGTGCCAGCAGTACCCCCGGGAGCCTCGGCTACACCTTC.

The chain combines TRBV14 with TRBJ2-2; the D is unclear. Germline CDR1 SGHDN, CDR2 FVKESK. The CDR3 runs 16 residues. V was clipped by 2 bases and J by 2 bases, with 12 bases between them. CDR3 region: CASSQFGPGNTGELFF. CDR3 bases: TGTGCCAGCAGCCAATTCGGCCCAGGAAACACCGGGGAGCTGTTTTTT.

This CDR3 is CASSLTVVNTEAFF. CDR3 nucleotide sequence: TGCGCCAGCAGCTTGACAGTCGTGAACACTGAAGCTTTCTTT. The chain is built from TRBV5-1 and TRBJ1-1; D call uncertain. Deletions cut 1 base from V and 0 bases from J, with 7 bases between. CDR1 is SGHRS, CDR2 YFSETQ, per germline. The CDR3 spans 14 residues.

The chain uses TRBV2 and TRBJ2-5; a weak D match, TRBD2 (5 bases). The CDR3 is 14 amino acids. V dropped 3 bases and J dropped 2 bases, with 10 bases sitting between them. The germline CDR1 and CDR2 sequences are SNHLY and FYNNEI. The CDR3 reads CASSDRWTQETQYF. The CDR3 nucleotides are TGTGCCAGCAGTGATCGATGGACTCAAGAGACCCAGTACTTC.

This chain uses TRBV5-6 with TRBJ2-7; D gene ambiguous. This CDR3 has 13 residues. V lost 5 bases and J lost 1, with 10 bases in between. The germline V gene encodes CDR1 SGHDT and CDR2 YYEEEE. The CDR3 here is CASSSTFSYEQYF. As DNA, the CDR3 is TGTGCCAGCAGTAGTACCTTTTCCTACGAGCAGTACTTC.

The J gene is TRBJ1-6, the V gene TRBV18, with a weak D call TRBD1 (5 bases). Between the trimmed V and J ends, which lost 1 base and 7 bases, there was a span of 11 bases. Germline lookup yields CDR1 KGHSH and CDR2 LQKENI. This CDR3 region has 15 residues. The CDR3 reads CASSPRGVSNSPLHF. The CDR3 nucleotides are TGTGCCAGCTCACCACGGGGGGTATCGAATTCACCCCTCCACTTT.

The genes are TRBV2 and TRBJ1-4; D unresolved. Germline CDR1 SNHLY, CDR2 FYNNEI. Trimming shortened V by 4 bases and J by 7 bases, and 13 bases separated the two germline ends. There are 14 residues in the CDR3. DNA of the CDR3: TGTGCCAGCAGTGTGGTGGGGAGTGGTGAAAAACTGTTTTTT. Translated: CASSVVGSGEKLFF.

The gene calls are TRBV20-1 and TRBJ2-3; 11 bases match TRBD2. Germline V gives CDR1 DFQATT, CDR2 SNEGSKA (reference sequence). V lost 3 bases and J lost 2; bases outside the gene matches: 7. The CDR3 runs 16 residues. The DNA of the CDR3 is TGCAGTGCTAGTCGTGGTAGCGGGGGGGCCACAGATACGCAGTATTTT. Translated, it gives CSASRGSGGATDTQYF.

The rearrangement uses TRBV7-2 and TRBJ2-7; no reliable D call. Germline V lookup: CDR1 SGHTA, CDR2 FQGNSA. V lost 5 bases to trimming and J lost 4 bases, with 18 bases between them. The CDR3 runs 15 residues. In DNA, the CDR3 is TGTGCCAGCAGCCCAAACCCCTTTAGTCCTTACGAGCAGTACTTC. It codes for CASSPNPFSPYEQYF. The complete variable domain, with remaining parts taken from reference TRBV7-2 and TRBJ2-7, reads GAGVSQSPSNKVTEKGKDVELRCDPISGHTALYWYRQSLGQGLEFLIYFQGNSAPDKSGLPSDRFSAERTGGSVSTLTIQRTQQEDSAVYLCASSPNPFSPYEQYFGPGTRLTVT.

This clone was recorded only once. The chain uses TRBV5-1 and TRBJ2-3, with D perhaps TRBD2 (6 bases). Germline V gives CDR1 SGHRS, CDR2 YFSETQ. V lost 5 bases to trimming and J lost 9 bases, with 13 bases between them. The CDR3 is made up of 12 amino acids. CDR3 loop: CASRGTLGTQYF. In nucleotides, the CDR3 is TGCGCCAGCAGGGGGACTCTAGGGACGCAGTATTTT.

V usage is TRBV7-6 and J usage is TRBJ1-4; D ambiguous. The CDR3 totals 15 residues. V shed 5 bases and J shed 8 bases, with 18 bases lying between them. Germline assignment: CDR1 SGHVS and CDR2 FNYEAQ. The DNA for the CDR3 is TGTGCCAGCAGCCGTGACGGGTACTATCTAGAAAAACTGTTTTTT. Its translation is CASSRDGYYLEKLFF.

The chain couples TRBV18 to TRBJ2-6, with D hard to call. CDR1 and CDR2 (germline): KGHSH, LQKENI. This CDR3 has 16 amino acids. V lost 4 bases to trimming and J lost 2 bases, with 12 bases between them. The CDR3 loop is CASSQTETTGANVLTF. The CDR3 DNA is TGTGCCAGCTCACAGACGGAAACTACTGGGGCCAACGTCCTGACTTTC.

This clone showed up just once. The V and J genes are TRBV5-8 and TRBJ1-2, with TRBD1 matching over 8 bases. This CDR3 has 12 residues. Germline V gene sequence: CDR1 SGHTS, CDR2 YDEGEE. Germline trimming cut 2 bases from V and 8 bases from J; bases unmatched to any gene: 2. As DNA, the CDR3 is TGTGCCAGCAGCTTTTGGGACAGGGGCTACACCTTC. Protein product: CASSFWDRGYTF.

The chain employs TRBV7-6 and TRBJ1-1, with D maybe TRBD1 (6 bases). CDR3 length: 15 amino acids. Germline CDR1 SGHVS, CDR2 FNYEAQ. The ends were cut back, 2 bases at V and 0 bases at J, with 10 bases in the middle. The DNA of the CDR3 is TGTGCCAGCAGCTTATTATCAGGGGTGAACACTGAAGCTTTCTTT. It is translated as CASSLLSGVNTEAFF.

The chain uses TRBV3-1 (or the pseudogene TRBV3-2) and TRBJ1-1; 7 bases agree with TRBD1. CDR1 and CDR2 from the germline V gene are LGHDT and YNNKEL (reference sequence). Unmatched junction bases numbered 12, after V lost 8 bases and J lost 6 bases. The CDR3 consists of 14 residues. In DNA form, the CDR3 reads TGTGCCAGCCCTCATAGACAGGGATTTTCTGAAGCTTTCTTT. The encoded protein is CASPHRQGFSEAFF.

V is TRBV5-4 and J is TRBJ2-4, with 7 bases that match TRBD1. Germline CDR1 SGHNT, CDR2 YYREEE (reference sequence). V lost 8 bases, J lost 0 bases, and 8 bases stayed unmatched. CDR3 length equals 15 residues. CDR3 residues: CARGDRDLAKNIQYF. The CDR3, as DNA: TGTGCCAGAGGGGACAGAGACCTAGCCAAAAACATTCAGTACTTC.